A selection of T cell receptor beta chains follows, all from one sample in a study of blood T cell repertoires in COVID-19. TCRdb keeps only in-frame clones here, not all; method: immunoSEQ multiplex PCR. The data show roughly 79,000 clones, around 90% seen once. Sequenced: peripheral blood. These receptors originate from a woman of 80 years or more with active or convalescent COVID-19. Both conserved end residues are part of each CDR3. A D gene is named only where the DNA matches it firmly. Size tells how often a clone was seen (once, few, many) or the class of an expanded clone, and some rows leave it out.

- | TRBJ2-6 | TRBV24-1 | TRBD1 | CATGGDRDGANVLTF | TGTGCCACGGGCGGGGACAGGGACGGGGCCAACGTCCTGACTTTC
once | TRBJ1-2 | TRBV20-1 | TRBD1 | CSARTGDGYTF | TGCAGTGCTAGGACAGGGGATGGCTACACCTTC
- | TRBJ1-3 | TRBV7-2 | - | CASSMAGSGNTIYF | TGTGCCAGCAGTATGGCGGGGTCTGGAAACACCATATATTTT
- | TRBJ2-2 | TRBV11-3 | - | CASSLEFVTGELFF | TGTGCCAGCAGCTTAGAGTTCGTCACCGGGGAGCTGTTTTTT
- | TRBJ1-2 | TRBV19 | - | CASSPGVLIPYGYTF | TGTGCCAGTAGTCCCGGGGTCCTGATCCCCTATGGCTACACCTTC
- | TRBJ1-2 | TRBV6-6 | - | CASRPTLDRSFYTF | TGTGCCAGCAGGCCAACGTTGGACAGATCCTTCTACACCTTC
- | TRBJ2-1 | TRBV18 | - | CASSPPSGPREQFF | TGTGCCAGCTCACCACCGTCAGGCCCCCGTGAGCAGTTCTTC
- | TRBJ1-4 | TRBV28 | TRBD1 | CASSHTRQGRREKLFF | TGTGCCAGCTCACACACAAGACAGGGCAGGAGGGAAAAACTGTTTTTT
- | TRBJ1-5 | TRBV3-1/TRBV3-2 | - | CASSSQGSNQPQHF | TGTGCCAGCAGCAGCCAGGGTAGCAATCAGCCCCAGCATTTT
- | TRBJ1-2 | TRBV9 | TRBD1 | CASSNRQGQGATYTF | TGTGCCAGCAGCAATCGACAGGGGCAGGGGGCTACCTACACCTTC
- | TRBJ1-2 | TRBV7-9 | - | CASSSPGRLNYGYTF | TGTGCCAGCAGCTCCCCTGGCAGGCTTAACTATGGCTACACCTTC
- | TRBJ1-4 | TRBV28 | - | CASSLNTGATNEKLFF | TGTGCCAGCAGTTTGAATACCGGGGCAACTAATGAAAAACTGTTTTTT
- | TRBJ1-3 | TRBV6-5 | TRBD1 | CASRLGQGTNTIYF | TGTGCCAGCAGGTTGGGACAGGGAACAAACACCATATATTTT
- | TRBJ2-1 | TRBV5-1 | TRBD2 | CASSWMPGLAGGGTQFF | TGCGCCAGCAGCTGGATGCCGGGACTAGCGGGAGGGGGGACGCAGTTCTTC
- | TRBJ1-1 | TRBV7-9 | - | CASSIQVTVNTEAFF | TGTGCCAGCAGCATCCAGGTCACCGTGAACACTGAAGCTTTCTTT
- | TRBJ2-1 | TRBV7-2 | TRBD2 | CASSLGLAGGSNEQFF | TGTGCCAGCAGCTTAGGACTAGCGGGGGGGAGCAATGAGCAGTTCTTC
few | TRBJ2-7 | TRBV10-3 | TRBD2 | CATLAGGVGEQYF | TGTGCCACACTAGCGGGGGGAGTGGGGGAGCAGTACTTC
- | TRBJ2-7 | TRBV4-3 | - | CASSQDPQGIGNEQYF | TGCGCCAGCAGCCAAGATCCGCAGGGCATAGGGAACGAGCAGTACTTC
- | TRBJ2-2 | TRBV5-1 | TRBD1 | CASSIRQGYTGELFF | TGCGCCAGCAGCATACGACAGGGATACACCGGGGAGCTGTTTTTT
- | TRBJ1-5 | TRBV10-3 | - | CAISVEGSSQPQHF | TGTGCCATCAGTGTAGAAGGGAGCAGTCAGCCCCAGCATTTT
- | TRBJ2-5 | TRBV9 | - | CASSVGAGSGHLETQYF | TGTGCCAGCAGCGTAGGGGCAGGGAGCGGGCATTTGGAGACCCAGTACTTC
- | TRBJ1-5 | TRBV6-5 | - | CASRRSGNQPQHF | TGTGCCAGCAGGCGGAGCGGCAATCAGCCCCAGCATTTT
- | TRBJ2-5 | TRBV5-1 | TRBD2 | CASSRSPSGQETQYF | TGCGCCAGCAGCCGGTCCCCTAGCGGCCAAGAGACCCAGTACTTC
- | TRBJ1-4 | TRBV28 | TRBD1 | CASSLPGTGREKLFF | TGTGCCAGCAGTTTGCCCGGGACAGGGAGGGAAAAACTGTTTTTT
- | TRBJ2-3 | TRBV5-1 | - | CASSLAPGAIDTQYF | TGCGCCAGCAGCTTGGCCCCGGGAGCCATAGATACGCAGTATTTT
- | TRBJ1-6 | TRBV19 | TRBD1 | CASRARGRDSPLHF | TGTGCCAGTAGGGCCAGGGGGCGAGATTCACCCCTCCACTTT
once | TRBJ1-6 | TRBV7-2 | - | CASSLALRGSVSYNSPLHF | TGTGCCAGCAGCTTAGCGCTAAGAGGGTCCGTCTCCTATAATTCACCCCTCCACTTT
- | TRBJ2-2 | TRBV12-2 | - | CASRLSANTGELFF | TGTGCAAGTCGCTTAAGCGCAAACACCGGGGAGCTGTTTTTT
- | TRBJ1-4 | TRBV15 | TRBD1 | CATSRTGGGYEKLFF | TGTGCCACCAGCAGGACAGGGGGCGGGTATGAAAAACTGTTTTTT
once | TRBJ1-1 | TRBV3-1/TRBV3-2 | - | CASSRKGLITEAFF | TGTGCCAGCAGCAGAAAGGGGCTGATCACTGAAGCTTTCTTT
- | TRBJ2-3 | TRBV18 | TRBD1 | CASSDRADPTDTQYF | TGTGCCAGCTCCGACAGGGCCGACCCCACAGATACGCAGTATTTT
- | TRBJ1-5 | TRBV12-3/TRBV12-4 | - | CASSLQGSQPQHF | TGTGCCAGCAGTTTGCAGGGTAGTCAGCCCCAGCATTTT
- | TRBJ2-7 | TRBV11-2 | - | CASSLDLASYEQYF | TGTGCCAGCAGCTTAGATCTCGCGTCCTACGAGCAGTACTTC
once | TRBJ2-5 | TRBV15 | - | CATSVGSWGRQETQYF | TGTGCCACCAGCGTTGGGTCCTGGGGGCGCCAAGAGACCCAGTACTTC
- | TRBJ2-7 | TRBV18 | TRBD1 | CASSPPTGQGTYEQYF | TGTGCCAGCTCACCACCCACAGGACAGGGGACCTACGAGCAGTACTTC
- | TRBJ2-1 | TRBV5-8 | - | CASSSYFNEQFF | TGTGCCAGCAGCTCCTACTTCAATGAGCAGTTCTTC
- | TRBJ1-1 | TRBV6-6 | - | CASKEGEAFF | TGTGCCAGCAAGGAGGGGGAAGCTTTCTTT
- | TRBJ2-5 | TRBV11-2 | TRBD2 | CASSLVRSSGVTGETQYF | TGTGCCAGCAGCTTAGTGAGGTCTAGCGGAGTCACAGGAGAGACCCAGTACTTC
- | TRBJ1-4 | TRBV28 | - | CASSPRKALNEKLFF | TGTGCCAGCAGTCCTAGAAAGGCGCTTAATGAAAAACTGTTTTTT
- | TRBJ1-6 | TRBV28 | TRBD1 | CASRPTGGSSPLHF | TGTGCCAGCAGGCCAACAGGGGGGAGTTCACCCCTCCACTTT
once | TRBJ2-3 | TRBV4-3 | - | CASSQDIGAGRRRTDTQYF | TGCGCCAGCAGCCAAGATATAGGGGCAGGGCGAAGGAGAACAGATACGCAGTATTTT
- | TRBJ2-1 | TRBV5-1 | - | CASSLGQYNEQFF | TGCGCCAGCAGCTTGGGCCAGTACAATGAGCAGTTCTTC
- | TRBJ2-3 | TRBV7-3 | TRBD2 | CASRLGLAGGTQYF | TGTGCCAGCCGCCTTGGGCTAGCGGGGGGCACGCAGTATTTT
- | TRBJ2-2 | TRBV5-6 | - | CASSRYKNTGELFF | TGTGCCAGCAGCCGTTACAAGAACACCGGGGAGCTGTTTTTT
- | TRBJ1-2 | TRBV7-9 | - | CASSSTGIPYGYTF | TGTGCCAGCAGCTCCACCGGGATCCCCTATGGCTACACCTTC
- | TRBJ2-2 | TRBV10-3 | TRBD1 | CASHDRVTGELFF | TGTGCCAGCCATGACAGGGTCACCGGGGAGCTGTTTTTT
- | TRBJ2-7 | TRBV2 | - | CASSRDTFSYEQYF | TGTGCCAGCAGTCGGGATACTTTTTCCTACGAGCAGTACTTC
few | TRBJ1-2 | TRBV3-1/TRBV3-2 | - | CASSQDLAGPYGYTF | TGTGCCAGCAGCCAAGATCTCGCAGGGCCGTATGGCTACACCTTC
once | TRBJ2-2 | TRBV7-9 | - | CASSLMGLGELFF | TGTGCCAGCAGCTTAATGGGACTTGGGGAGCTGTTTTTT
- | TRBJ1-5 | TRBV27 | - | CASSFVAGIHQPQHF | TGTGCCAGCAGTTTTGTGGCGGGGATCCACCAGCCCCAGCATTTT